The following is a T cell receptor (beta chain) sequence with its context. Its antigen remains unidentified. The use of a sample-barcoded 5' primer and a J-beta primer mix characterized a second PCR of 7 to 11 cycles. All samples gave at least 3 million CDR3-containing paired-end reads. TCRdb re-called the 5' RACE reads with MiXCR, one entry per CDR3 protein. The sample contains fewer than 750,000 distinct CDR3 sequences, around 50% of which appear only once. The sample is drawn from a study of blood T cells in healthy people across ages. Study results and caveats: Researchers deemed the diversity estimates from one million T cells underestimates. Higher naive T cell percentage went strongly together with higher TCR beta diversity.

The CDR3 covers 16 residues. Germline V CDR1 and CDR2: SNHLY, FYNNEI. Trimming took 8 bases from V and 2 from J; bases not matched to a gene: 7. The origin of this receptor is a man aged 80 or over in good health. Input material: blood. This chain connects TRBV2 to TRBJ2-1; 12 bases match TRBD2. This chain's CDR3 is CASARLAGGPYNEQFF. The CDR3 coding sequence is TGTGCCAGCGCCCGGCTAGCGGGGGGGCCCTACAATGAGCAGTTCTTC.